This TCR beta chain was observed in a study of cytomegalovirus exposure and HLA in healthy donors. Whole-study findings and limits: The dataset shows that most TCR sequences were rare, while some public TCRs occurred in many donors. The study flagged about 150 TCR beta chains as cytomegalovirus-associated. CMV antigen specificity was confirmed in vitro for a few CMV-associated chains.

Measured with immunoSEQ multiplex PCR; TCRdb has only the in-frame clones, and not every one. The data hold about 220,000 clones, with around nine tenths observed a single time. This CDR3 is built from 16 residues. Germline V gives CDR1 SGDLS, CDR2 YYNGEE. With V trimmed by 3 bases and J by 0 bases, 3 bases remained unmatched. In the case of this clone: The antigen remains unidentified.

The chain recombines TRBV9 with TRBJ2-3; 11 nucleotides agree with TRBD1. This clonotype originated in a woman aged 18 to 35 in good health and CMV-seronegative. Sequencing was carried out using PBMCs. CDR3 region: CASSARTGGSTDTQYF. CDR3 coding DNA: TGTGCCAGCAGCGCCCGGACAGGGGGCAGCACAGATACGCAGTATTTT.